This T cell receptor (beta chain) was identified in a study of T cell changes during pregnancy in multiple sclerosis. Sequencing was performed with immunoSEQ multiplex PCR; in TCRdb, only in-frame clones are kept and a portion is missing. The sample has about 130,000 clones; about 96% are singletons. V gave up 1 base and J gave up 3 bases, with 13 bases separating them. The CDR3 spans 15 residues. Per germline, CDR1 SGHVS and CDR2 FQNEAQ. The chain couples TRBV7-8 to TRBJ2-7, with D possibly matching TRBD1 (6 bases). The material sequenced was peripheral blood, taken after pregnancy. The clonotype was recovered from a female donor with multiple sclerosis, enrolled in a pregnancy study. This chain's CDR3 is CASSLGSGVVYEQYF. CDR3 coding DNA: TGTGCCAGCAGCTTAGGGTCAGGGGTGGTCTACGAGCAGTACTTC.